Listed here are 29 T cell receptor beta chains from one sample, sequenced in a study of blood T cell repertoires in COVID-19. Sequencing was performed with immunoSEQ multiplex PCR; in TCRdb, only in-frame clones are kept and a portion is missing. Of 70,000 to 95,000 clones in the sample, around 90% were seen once. Source material: peripheral blood. Receptors were obtained from a man between 65 and 85 years old with acute or convalescent COVID-19.

This chain joins TRBV10-3 and TRBJ1-1; D remains unclear. The CDR3 has 13 residues. Trimming removed 4 bases from V and 2 bases from J, with 8 bases in between. Germline V gene sequence: CDR1 ENHRY, CDR2 SYGVKD. The CDR3 loop reads CAISVISNTEAFF. In DNA form, the CDR3 reads TGTGCCATCAGTGTAATTAGTAACACTGAAGCTTTCTTT.

The chain joins TRBV6-2 or TRBV6-3 to TRBJ2-3; 8 bases are shared with TRBD1. The CDR3 is 16 residues long. V shed 0 bases, J shed 2 bases, and the junction held 4 bases outside the gene matches. Germline CDR1 MNHEY, CDR2 SVGEGT. The CDR3 bases are TGTGCCAGCAGTTACTCGACAGGGGTTTCCACAGATACGCAGTATTTT. It codes for CASSYSTGVSTDTQYF.

The chain uses TRBV9 and TRBJ1-1; 9 nucleotides match TRBD1. The CDR3 consists of 16 residues. Germline assignment: CDR1 SGDLS and CDR2 YYNGEE. The V segment lost 0 bases and the J segment 5 bases; nucleotides outside the gene matches: 8. The CDR3 sequence is CASSVDPGQGHTEAFF. CDR3 in DNA: TGTGCCAGCAGCGTAGATCCGGGACAGGGTCATACTGAAGCTTTCTTT. The entire variable domain, with the rest obtained from reference TRBV9 and TRBJ1-1, is as follows: DSGVTQTPKHLITATGQRVTLRCSPRSGDLSVYWYQQSLDQGLQFLIQYYNGEERAKGNILERFSAQQFPDLHSELNLSSLELGDSALYFCASSVDPGQGHTEAFFGQGTRLTVV.

The J gene is TRBJ1-3, the V gene TRBV6-2 or TRBV6-3; D is ambiguous. Germline CDR1 and CDR2: MNHEY and SVGEGT. The CDR3 length is 15 residues. Trimming cost V 5 bases and J 0 bases, with 11 bases left between them. The CDR3 coding sequence is TGTGCCAGCAGTGGGCGACGGGACTCTGGAAACACCATATATTTT. Protein: CASSGRRDSGNTIYF.

This chain joins TRBV2 and TRBJ2-1, with 11 bases that match TRBD2. The CDR3 runs to 15 residues. The germline CDR1 and CDR2 sequences are SNHLY and FYNNEI. With 4 bases clipped from V and 5 bases from J, the junction kept 4 bases outside the gene matches. CDR3 protein: CASSVGTSGHNEQFF. The CDR3 region has the DNA TGTGCCAGCAGTGTCGGGACTAGCGGTCACAATGAGCAGTTCTTC.

In this sample, this clone turned up once. The chain couples TRBV5-1 to TRBJ2-7; the D gene is possibly TRBD2 (5 bases). This CDR3 is built from 11 residues. Germline V CDR1 and CDR2: SGHRS, YFSETQ. V lost 4 bases and J lost 7, with 9 bases in between. CDR3 residues: CASSDGLEQYF. In DNA, the CDR3 is TGCGCCAGCAGCGACGGACTGGAGCAGTACTTC.

This sequence joins TRBV7-2 and TRBJ2-3; 9 nucleotides match TRBD2. CDR3 length equals 15 residues. Germline CDR1 reads SGHTA; CDR2 reads FQGNSA. With 2 bases clipped from V and 1 base from J, the junction kept 1 base outside the gene matches. CDR3 residues: CASSLRGGGTDTQYF. The CDR3, as DNA: TGTGCCAGCAGCTTACGCGGGGGGGGCACAGATACGCAGTATTTT. The full variable domain, completed using reference TRBV7-2 and TRBJ2-3, is GAGVSQSPSNKVTEKGKDVELRCDPISGHTALYWYRQSLGQGLEFLIYFQGNSAPDKSGLPSDRFSAERTGGSVSTLTIQRTQQEDSAVYLCASSLRGGGTDTQYFGPGTRLTVL.

V is TRBV12-2 and J is TRBJ2-7; TRBD2 was called by the table and not checked on the DNA. TRBV12-2 is recorded as a pseudogene. This CDR3 has 18 residues. The CDR3 reads CASRLWGLAGGERNEQYF. Here the CDR3 DNA reads TGTGCAAGTCGCCTCTGGGGACTAGCGGGAGGTGAACGGAACGAGCAGTACTTC.

This clone was recorded once. The chain has TRBV5-4 and TRBJ1-4; D possibly corresponds to TRBD1 (6 bases). The V end was cut by 3 bases, the J end by 7 bases, with 22 bases between. Germline lookup yields CDR1 SGHNT and CDR2 YYREEE (reference sequence). This CDR3 is 17 amino acids long. The CDR3 DNA reads as TGTGCCAGCAGCTACGGACAGATAGGGTCTCTGGGTGAAAAACTGTTTTTT. The encoded protein is CASSYGQIGSLGEKLFF.

The rearrangement joins TRBV9 to TRBJ2-2, with 8 bases that match TRBD1. CDR1 SGDLS and CDR2 YYNGEE come from the germline V gene. V was clipped by 0 bases and J by 4 bases; unmatched bases: 8. The CDR3 is 17 residues long. The CDR3 DNA reads TGTGCCAGCAGCGTAGCTCCTGGACAGGGCTTCACCGGGGAGCTGTTTTTT. Translated, it gives CASSVAPGQGFTGELFF.

The rearrangement links TRBV28 to TRBJ1-1; D is possibly TRBD1 (6 bases). Germline CDR1 is MDHEN and CDR2 is SYDVKM. Trimming pared 1 base from V and 13 bases from J, leaving 13 bases between. This CDR3 is 12 amino acids long. Here the CDR3 DNA reads TGTGCCAGCAGTTTATCAGGGGCACGGGGTTTCTTT. This gives the protein CASSLSGARGFF.

The chain recombines TRBV5-6 with TRBJ2-7; the D gene is possibly TRBD1 (6 bases). Germline lookup yields CDR1 SGHDT and CDR2 YYEEEE. The germline V and J ends were trimmed by 0 bases and 0 bases, with 13 bases remaining between them. The CDR3 consists of 16 residues. The CDR3 nucleotides are TGTGCCAGCAGCTTGGGGGGGAGACAGGTCTCCTACGAGCAGTACTTC. Translating it yields CASSLGGRQVSYEQYF.

The rearrangement uses TRBV28 and TRBJ2-3; 11 nucleotides match TRBD2. Germline V lookup: CDR1 MDHEN, CDR2 SYDVKM. The CDR3 covers 16 residues. V shed 2 bases and J 10 bases; nucleotides not matched to a gene: 11. CDR3: CASSLAETSGTQAQYF. The DNA for the CDR3 is TGTGCCAGCAGTTTAGCGGAGACTAGCGGGACTCAGGCGCAGTATTTT.

The chain uses TRBV2 and TRBJ2-1; 8 bases map to TRBD2. Trimming took 5 bases from V and 7 from J; bases not matched to a gene: 7. Germline V gene sequence: CDR1 SNHLY, CDR2 FYNNEI. The CDR3 contains 14 residues. CDR3: CASSLSGSRNEQFF. CDR3 bases: TGTGCCAGCAGTTTAAGCGGGAGTAGGAATGAGCAGTTCTTC.

This chain links TRBV28 with TRBJ2-7, with D unclear. V was clipped by 5 bases and J by 2 bases, with 7 bases between them. The CDR3 contains 12 residues. Germline assignment: CDR1 MDHEN and CDR2 SYDVKM. DNA for the CDR3: TGTGCCAGCAGTATAGCTGCCTACGAGCAGTACTTC. Translation: CASSIAAYEQYF.

This clone was seen more than once but under ten times. The chain carries TRBV6-2 or TRBV6-3 and TRBJ2-7, with D possibly matching TRBD1 (6 bases). Germline values: CDR1 MNHEY, CDR2 SVGEGT. The CDR3 is 15 amino acids. The ends were cut back, 4 bases at V and 3 bases at J, with 16 bases in the middle. CDR3 DNA: TGTGCCAGCAGTTCCCAGGGGCACGCCGACTACGAGCAGTACTTC. Its protein product is CASSSQGHADYEQYF.

In its sample, this clone was seen once. V and J are TRBV7-2 and TRBJ2-1; 8 positions agree with TRBD2. Unmatched junction bases numbered 5, after V lost 1 base and J lost 9 bases. The CDR3 has 14 residues. Per germline, CDR1 SGHTA and CDR2 FQGNSA. The CDR3, as DNA: TGTGCCAGCAGCTTAGTAGGGACTAGTATTGAGCAGTTCTTC. Amino acid sequence: CASSLVGTSIEQFF.

This sequence joins TRBV6-2 or TRBV6-3 and TRBJ2-1; 7 nucleotides agree with TRBD1. The CDR3 sequence is 17 residues long. V trimming: 6 bases; J trimming: 6 bases; junction bases outside the gene matches: 17. The germline V gene encodes CDR1 MNHEY and CDR2 SVGEGT. The CDR3 reads CASSSLARDRMGNEQFF. CDR3 coding DNA: TGTGCCAGCAGCTCCCTAGCCCGGGACAGAATGGGCAATGAGCAGTTCTTC.

This chain uses TRBV6-5 with TRBJ2-1; 13 bases agree with TRBD2. Germline V CDR1 and CDR2: MNHEY, SVGAGI. This CDR3 is built from 16 residues. Germline trimming cut 4 bases from V and 4 bases from J; bases unmatched to any gene: 4. Here the CDR3 reads CASSWTSGSRYNEQFF. CDR3 coding DNA: TGTGCCAGCAGTTGGACTAGCGGGAGTAGGTACAATGAGCAGTTCTTC.

Only one count was recorded for this clone. The CDR3 DNA reads TGTGCCAGCAGTTATGGACAGGGGGGAATGGCTTTCTTT. Protein sequence: CASSYGQGGMAFF. The chain employs TRBV11-3 and TRBJ1-1, with 10 bases that match TRBD1. V lost 6 bases to trimming and J lost 11 bases; unmatched junction nucleotides: 9. The germline V gene encodes CDR1 SGHNT and CDR2 YENEEA. There are 13 residues in the CDR3.

The V and J genes are TRBV24-1 and TRBJ2-1; 9 bases agree with TRBD2. CDR3 length equals 14 residues. The junction had 4 bases not matched to a gene; V was cut back by 5 bases and J by 6 bases. Germline loops: CDR1 KGHDR, CDR2 SFDVKD. The CDR3 sequence is CATSGPGLANEQFF. Here the CDR3 DNA reads TGTGCCACCAGTGGGCCGGGACTAGCCAATGAGCAGTTCTTC.

The chain joins TRBV15 to TRBJ1-5; no reliable D call. The V and J ends lost 0 bases and 0 bases respectively, with 24 bases between them. CDR3 length: 21 residues. CDR1 is LNHNV and CDR2 is YYDKDF in the germline V gene (reference sequence). The CDR3 protein is CATSREWRATLPLDSNQPQHF. For the CDR3, the DNA is TGTGCCACCAGCAGAGAATGGAGGGCTACGCTACCATTGGATAGCAATCAGCCCCAGCATTTT. Based on the CDR3 plus reference TRBV15 and TRBJ1-5, the full variable domain is DAMVIQNPRYQVTQFGKPVTLSCSQTLNHNVMYWYQQKSSQAPKLLFHYYDKDFNNEADTPDNFQSRRPNTSFCFLDIRSPGLGDTAMYLCATSREWRATLPLDSNQPQHFGDGTRLSIL.

V and J are TRBV5-8 and TRBJ2-5; perhaps TRBD1 as D (5 bases). The germline V and J ends were trimmed by 7 bases and 2 bases, with 18 bases remaining between them. This CDR3 has 15 amino acids. Germline V gene data show CDR1 as SGHTS and CDR2 as YDEGEE. The CDR3, as DNA: TGTGCCAGCCGTAATCAGGGTTTCGGGCAAGAGACCCAGTACTTC. Its protein product is CASRNQGFGQETQYF.

The chain employs TRBV5-1 and TRBJ2-2, with D possibly TRBD1 on 6 matching bases. The CDR3 runs 17 residues. Germline V gene lookup returns CDR1 SGHRS and CDR2 YFSETQ. V was trimmed by 3 bases and J by 4 bases, leaving 19 bases between them. The CDR3 reads CASSSRPGADFTGELFF. CDR3 nucleotides: TGCGCCAGCAGCTCCCGCCCAGGGGCCGATTTCACCGGGGAGCTGTTTTTT.

The V call is TRBV28, the J call TRBJ2-7; D is perhaps TRBD2 (5 bases). This CDR3 contains 13 residues. Per the germline V gene, CDR1 is MDHEN and CDR2 is SYDVKM. The V and J ends lost 6 bases and 6 bases respectively, with 15 bases between them. CDR3 coding DNA: TGTGCCAGCAGGTGGACTCAGATTGGCGAGCAGTACTTC. This gives the protein CASRWTQIGEQYF.

The J gene is TRBJ1-5, the V gene TRBV6-1; 8 bases map to TRBD1. The germline CDR1 and CDR2 sequences are MNHNS and SASEGT. V gave up 8 bases and J gave up 5 bases; unmatched junction bases: 2. The CDR3 runs to 12 residues. CDR3 nucleotide sequence: TGTGCCAGCTTACAGGGGGATCAGCCCCAGCATTTT. It specifies CASLQGDQPQHF.

This clone showed up just once. The rearrangement joins TRBV29-1 to TRBJ2-3; TRBD1 is a possible D gene (5 bases). There are 12 residues in the CDR3. The germline CDR1 and CDR2 sequences are SQVTM and ANQGSEA. The V end lost 0 bases, the J end lost 10 bases, and 11 bases lay between the germline ends. CDR3 protein: CSVEDAARAQYF. The CDR3 DNA sequence: TGCAGCGTTGAAGACGCTGCCAGGGCGCAGTATTTT.

The chain is built from TRBV28 and TRBJ1-4, with D perhaps matching TRBD1 (5 bases). The CDR3 covers 13 residues. V lost 3 bases and J 6 bases, leaving 8 bases between the germline ends. Germline-derived CDR1 and CDR2 are MDHEN and SYDVKM. The CDR3 here is CASSLGRDEKLFF. The CDR3 nucleotides read TGTGCCAGCAGTTTGGGCAGGGATGAAAAACTGTTTTTT.

The V and J genes are TRBV3-1 (or the pseudogene TRBV3-2) and TRBJ1-1; 9 nucleotides line up with TRBD1. CDR3 length equals 13 residues. CDR1 and CDR2 from the germline V gene are LGHDT and YNNKEL (reference sequence). The ends lost 3 bases at V and 10 bases at J; junction bases unmatched: 6. In DNA form, the CDR3 reads TGTGCCAGCAGCCAGAAACAGGGGGCGAGAGCTTTCTTT. Translating it yields CASSQKQGARAFF.